Sequencing of this TCR beta chain was carried out in a study of Tregs in tolerant kidney transplant recipients. Broader study findings: Few patients were studied, so findings need validation in larger groups. Activated donor B cell expansion appeared to reveal the most relevant donor-specific TCRbeta repertoire. Biological reproducibility was not directly addressed in this study.

The CDR3 contains 17 residues. Germline values: CDR1 SGHVS, CDR2 FNYEAQ. With 5 bases clipped from V and 1 base from J, the junction kept 11 bases outside the gene matches. Thawed PBMCs were FACS-sorted into unstimulated CD4+CD25+CD127- regulatory T cells, CD4+CD25- non-regulatory cells, CD4 and CD8 cells. The data were produced by immunoSEQ multiplex PCR, yet TCRdb's version contains in-frame clones alone and is incomplete. Found here are approximately 90,000 clones, just over 90% of them singletons; the top ten hold 4.7%. With respect to this clone: Its antigen is still unknown.

The TCR originated in a human donor in good health. The sample was CD8+ T cells from blood. The chain has TRBV7-6 and TRBJ2-7; 10 positions match TRBD1. CDR3 loop: CASSPQMGQGISYEQYF. The CDR3, as DNA: TGTGCCAGCAGCCCGCAGATGGGACAGGGGATATCCTACGAGCAGTACTTC. The whole variable domain, remainder taken from reference TRBV7-6 and TRBJ2-7, is GAGVSQSPRYKVTKRGQDVALRCDPISGHVSLYWYRQALGQGPEFLTYFNYEAQQDKSGLPNDRFSAERPEGSISTLTIQRTEQRDSAMYRCASSPQMGQGISYEQYFGPGTRLTVT.